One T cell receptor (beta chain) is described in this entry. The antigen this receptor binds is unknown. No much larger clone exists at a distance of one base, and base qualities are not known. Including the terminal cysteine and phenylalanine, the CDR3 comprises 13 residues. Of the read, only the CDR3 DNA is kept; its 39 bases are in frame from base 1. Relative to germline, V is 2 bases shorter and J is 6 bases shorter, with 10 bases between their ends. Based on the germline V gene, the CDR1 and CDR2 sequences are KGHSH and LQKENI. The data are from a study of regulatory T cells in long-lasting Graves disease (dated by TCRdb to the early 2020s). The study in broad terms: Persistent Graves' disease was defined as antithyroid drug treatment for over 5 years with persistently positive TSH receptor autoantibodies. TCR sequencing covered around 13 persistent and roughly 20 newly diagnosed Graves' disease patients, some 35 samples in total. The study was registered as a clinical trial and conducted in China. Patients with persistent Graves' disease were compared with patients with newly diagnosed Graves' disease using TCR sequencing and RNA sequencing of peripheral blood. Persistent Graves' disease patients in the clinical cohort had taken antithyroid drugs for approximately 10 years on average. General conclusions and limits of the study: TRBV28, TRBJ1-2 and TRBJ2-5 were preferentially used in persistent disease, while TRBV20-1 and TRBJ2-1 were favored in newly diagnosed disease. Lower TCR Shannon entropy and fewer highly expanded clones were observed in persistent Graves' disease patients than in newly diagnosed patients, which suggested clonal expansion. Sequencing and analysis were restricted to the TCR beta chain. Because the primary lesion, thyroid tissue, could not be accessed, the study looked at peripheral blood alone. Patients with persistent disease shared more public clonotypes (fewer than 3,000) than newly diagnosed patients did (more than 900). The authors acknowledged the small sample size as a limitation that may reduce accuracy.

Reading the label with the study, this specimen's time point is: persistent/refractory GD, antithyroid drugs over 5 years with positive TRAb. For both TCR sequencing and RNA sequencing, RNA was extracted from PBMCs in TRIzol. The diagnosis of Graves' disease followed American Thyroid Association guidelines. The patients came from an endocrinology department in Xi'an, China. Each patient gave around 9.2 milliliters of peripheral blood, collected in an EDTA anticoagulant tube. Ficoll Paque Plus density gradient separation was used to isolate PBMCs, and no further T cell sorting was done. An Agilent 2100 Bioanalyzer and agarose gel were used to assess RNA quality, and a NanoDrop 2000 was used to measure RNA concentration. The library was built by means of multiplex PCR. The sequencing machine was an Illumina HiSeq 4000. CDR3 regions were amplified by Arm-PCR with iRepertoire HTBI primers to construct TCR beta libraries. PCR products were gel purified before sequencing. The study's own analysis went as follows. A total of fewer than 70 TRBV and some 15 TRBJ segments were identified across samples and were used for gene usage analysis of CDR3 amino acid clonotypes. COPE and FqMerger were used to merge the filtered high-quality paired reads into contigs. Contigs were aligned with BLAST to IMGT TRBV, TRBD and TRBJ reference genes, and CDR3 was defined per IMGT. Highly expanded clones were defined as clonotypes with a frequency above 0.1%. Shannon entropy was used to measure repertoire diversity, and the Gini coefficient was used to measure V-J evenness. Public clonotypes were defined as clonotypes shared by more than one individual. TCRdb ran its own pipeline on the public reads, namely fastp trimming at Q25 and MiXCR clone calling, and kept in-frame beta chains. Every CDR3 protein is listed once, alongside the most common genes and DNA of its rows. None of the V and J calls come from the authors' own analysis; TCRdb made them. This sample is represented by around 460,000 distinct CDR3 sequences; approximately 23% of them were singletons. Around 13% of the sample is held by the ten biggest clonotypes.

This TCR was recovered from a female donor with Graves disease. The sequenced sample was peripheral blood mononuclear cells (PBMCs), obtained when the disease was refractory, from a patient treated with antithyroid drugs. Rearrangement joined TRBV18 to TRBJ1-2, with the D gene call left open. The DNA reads TGTGCCAGCTCACCAATGAGGGAAGATGGCTACACCTTC. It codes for CASSPMREDGYTF.